This T cell receptor (delta chain) originates from a study of gamma-delta chains in newborns, infants, children. Overall study context: Innate gammadelta T cells reportedly expand polyclonally right after birth, driven by microbial exposure, per the title.

TCRdb repeated clone calling on the reads with CATT. The sample includes about 15,000 delta-chain clones, 7.3% seen only once; the top ten take approximately 20%. The CDR3 covers 19 residues. Germline-derived CDR1 and CDR2 are GEAIGNYY and EKD. V dropped 2 bases and J dropped 3; count of bases not matched to a gene: 8. Ten or more counts support this clone. The clonotype was recovered from a child who was a newborn, infant or young child, either healthy, febrile or measles-vaccinated (not recorded which). Sequencing used blood. The rearrangement links TRDV2 to TRDJ3; 11 bases match TRDD3. The CDR3 is CACDKVLGDKNWDTRQMFF. The CDR3, as DNA: TGTGCCTGTGACAAAGTACTGGGGGATAAGAACTGGGACACCCGACAGATGTTTTTC.